These T cell receptor beta chains were read from a single sample in a study of cytomegalovirus exposure and HLA in healthy donors. The repertoire was sequenced with immunoSEQ multiplex PCR; TCRdb's copy has only in-frame clones and lacks some. The data show approximately 170,000 clones, about 77% seen once. Sequencing input: PBMCs. These receptor sequences come from a man younger than 35 in good health and CMV-seropositive. CDR3s include the opening cysteine and the closing phenylalanine or tryptophan. The D gene is left open where the match is weak.

d_call: NA; cdr3_length: 14; v_call: TRBV29-1; cdr3_aa: CSVAGDRLNYGYTF
d_call: NA; cdr3_length: 15; v_call: TRBV5-4; cdr3_aa: CASSATVQGNYGYTF
d_call: NA; cdr3_length: 17; v_call: TRBV5-6; cdr3_aa: CASSLEHRGSSYNEQFF
d_call: NA; cdr3_length: 13; v_call: TRBV7-9; cdr3_aa: CASSPFPGETQYF
d_call: NA; cdr3_length: 15; v_call: TRBV19; cdr3_aa: CASSSSGASNQPQHF
d_call: NA; cdr3_length: 16; v_call: TRBV7-9; cdr3_aa: CASSLDLGVKAYEQYF
d_call: NA; cdr3_length: 17; v_call: TRBV6-1; cdr3_aa: CASSEAKVGTANQPQHF
d_call: TRBD1; cdr3_length: 13; v_call: TRBV5-6; cdr3_aa: CASSPGTAPGYTF
d_call: NA; cdr3_length: 14; v_call: TRBV10-1; cdr3_aa: CASSDSNQQETQYF
d_call: TRBD2; cdr3_length: 17; v_call: TRBV15; cdr3_aa: CATSRDRGGGRRETQYF